This TCR beta chain is drawn from a study of metastatic and nonmetastatic thyroid tumors. Study-wide findings and caveats: In blood and tumor, TCR beta diversity was reportedly significantly higher in malignant thyroid tumors than in benign nodules.

The sample holds a few counts of this clone. Its cognate antigen is unknown. Germline CDR1 reads MRHNA; CDR2 reads SNTAGT. The CDR3 loop spans 16 amino acids. The V and J ends lost 2 bases and 0 bases, in that order; junction bases with no gene match: 5. None of the patients had undergone any treatment ahead of thyroid surgery. Via MiXCR, TCRdb re-called the PCR reads. The table records 30,000 to 35,000 clones, roughly 30% of them present only once. The chain carries TRBV6-4 and TRBJ2-3; the match to TRBD2 covers 7 bases. Sequenced input: blood. The sequence derives from a female donor with papillary thyroid cancer or a benign thyroid nodule (not recorded which). Some clones in this sample may be carry-over from other donors' samples. CDR3 coding DNA: TGTGCCAGCAGTGACGAATCGGGAGGCAGCACAGATACGCAGTATTTT. It encodes CASSDESGGSTDTQYF.